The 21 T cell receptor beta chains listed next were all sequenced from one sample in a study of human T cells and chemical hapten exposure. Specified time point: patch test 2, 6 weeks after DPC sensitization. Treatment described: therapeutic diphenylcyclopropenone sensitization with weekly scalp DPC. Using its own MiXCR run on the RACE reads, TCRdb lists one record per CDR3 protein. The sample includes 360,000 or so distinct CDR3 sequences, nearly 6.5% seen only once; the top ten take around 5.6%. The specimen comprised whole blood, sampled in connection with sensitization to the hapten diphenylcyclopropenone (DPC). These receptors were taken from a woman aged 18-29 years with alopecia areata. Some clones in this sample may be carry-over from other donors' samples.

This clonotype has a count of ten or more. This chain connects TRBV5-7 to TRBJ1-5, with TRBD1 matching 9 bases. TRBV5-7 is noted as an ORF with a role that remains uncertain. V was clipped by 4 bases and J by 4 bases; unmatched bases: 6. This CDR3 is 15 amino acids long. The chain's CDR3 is CASSEQGASNQPQHF. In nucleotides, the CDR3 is TGTGCCAGCAGCGAACAGGGGGCGAGTAATCAGCCCCAGCATTTT.

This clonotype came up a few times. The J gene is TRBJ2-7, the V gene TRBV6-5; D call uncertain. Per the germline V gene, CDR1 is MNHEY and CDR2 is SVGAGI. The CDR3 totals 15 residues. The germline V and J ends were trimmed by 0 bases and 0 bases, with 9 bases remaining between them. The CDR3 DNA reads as TGTGCCAGCAGTTACTCAGCGTCAGGCTCCTACGAGCAGTACTTC. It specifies CASSYSASGSYEQYF.

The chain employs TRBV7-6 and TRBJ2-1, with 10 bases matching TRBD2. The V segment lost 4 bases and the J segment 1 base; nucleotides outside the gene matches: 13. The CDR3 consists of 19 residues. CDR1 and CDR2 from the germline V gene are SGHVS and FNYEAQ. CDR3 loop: CASSSIPFSGGQSYNEQFF. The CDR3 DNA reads TGTGCCAGCAGCTCGATTCCCTTTAGCGGGGGGCAGTCCTACAATGAGCAGTTCTTC.

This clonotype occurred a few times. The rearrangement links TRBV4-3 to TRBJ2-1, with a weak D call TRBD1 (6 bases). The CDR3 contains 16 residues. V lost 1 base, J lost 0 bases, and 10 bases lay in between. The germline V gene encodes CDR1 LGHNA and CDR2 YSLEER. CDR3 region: CASSQGDIGSYNEQFF. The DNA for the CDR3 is TGCGCCAGCAGCCAAGGGGACATTGGCTCCTACAATGAGCAGTTCTTC.

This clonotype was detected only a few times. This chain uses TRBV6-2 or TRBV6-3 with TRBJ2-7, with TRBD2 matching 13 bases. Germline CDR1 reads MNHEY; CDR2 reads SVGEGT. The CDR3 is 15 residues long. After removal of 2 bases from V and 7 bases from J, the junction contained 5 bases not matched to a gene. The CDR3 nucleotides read TGTGCCAGCAGTTACCAGACTAGCGGGGGGCCGGAGCAGTACTTC. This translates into CASSYQTSGGPEQYF.

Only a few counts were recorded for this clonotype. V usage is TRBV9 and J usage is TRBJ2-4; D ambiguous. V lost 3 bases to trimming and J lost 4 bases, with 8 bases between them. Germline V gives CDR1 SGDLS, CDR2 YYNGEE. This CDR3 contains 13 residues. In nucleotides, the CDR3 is TGTGCCAGCAGCGGACCAAGGAAAAACATTCAGTACTTC. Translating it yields CASSGPRKNIQYF.

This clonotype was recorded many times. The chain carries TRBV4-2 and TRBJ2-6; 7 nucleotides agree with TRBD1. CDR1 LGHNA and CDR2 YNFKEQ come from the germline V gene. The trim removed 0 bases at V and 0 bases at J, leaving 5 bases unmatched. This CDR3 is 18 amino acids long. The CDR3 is CASSQEGDSTSGANVLTF. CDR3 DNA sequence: TGTGCCAGCAGCCAAGAAGGGGACAGTACCTCTGGGGCCAACGTCCTGACTTTC.

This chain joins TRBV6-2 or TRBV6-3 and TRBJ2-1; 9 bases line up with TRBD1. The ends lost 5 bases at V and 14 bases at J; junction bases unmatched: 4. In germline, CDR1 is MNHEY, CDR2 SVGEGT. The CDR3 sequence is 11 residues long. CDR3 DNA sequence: TGTGCCAGCAGTACCGGGACAGGGAAGTTCTTC. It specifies CASSTGTGKFF.

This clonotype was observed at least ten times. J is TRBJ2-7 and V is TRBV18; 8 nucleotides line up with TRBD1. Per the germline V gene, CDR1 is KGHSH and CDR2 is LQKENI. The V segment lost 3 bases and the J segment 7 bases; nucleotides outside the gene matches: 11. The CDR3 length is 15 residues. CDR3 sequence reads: CASSPNDRGTIEQYF. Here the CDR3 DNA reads TGTGCCAGCTCACCCAATGACAGGGGTACGATTGAGCAGTACTTC.

CDR3: CASSQLSGTTGGETQYF. CDR3 sequence (DNA): TGCGCCAGCAGCCAACTATCCGGGACTACCGGCGGTGAGACCCAGTACTTC. The rearrangement links TRBV4-1 to TRBJ2-5; 7 nucleotides match TRBD2. There are 17 residues in the CDR3. Germline V gene data show CDR1 as MGHRA and CDR2 as YSYEKL. Losses at the gene ends were 2 bases for V and 5 bases for J; bases not matched to a gene: 14.

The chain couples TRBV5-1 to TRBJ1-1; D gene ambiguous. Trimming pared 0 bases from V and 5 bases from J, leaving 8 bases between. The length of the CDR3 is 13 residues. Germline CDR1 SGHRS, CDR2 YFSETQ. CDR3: CASSLAEGTEAFF. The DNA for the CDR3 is TGCGCCAGCAGCTTGGCCGAAGGAACTGAAGCTTTCTTT. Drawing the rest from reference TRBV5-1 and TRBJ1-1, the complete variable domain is KAGVTQTPRYLIKTRGQQVTLSCSPISGHRSVSWYQQTPGQGLQFLFEYFSETQRNKGNFPGRFSGRQFSNSRSEMNVSTLELGDSALYLCASSLAEGTEAFFGQGTRLTVV.

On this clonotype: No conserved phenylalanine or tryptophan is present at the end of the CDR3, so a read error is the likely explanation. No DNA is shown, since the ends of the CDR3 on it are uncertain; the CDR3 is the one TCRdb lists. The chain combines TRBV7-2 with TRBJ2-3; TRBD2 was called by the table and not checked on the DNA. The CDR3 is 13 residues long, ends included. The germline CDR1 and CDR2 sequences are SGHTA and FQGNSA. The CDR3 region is CASSSPGAGGPVA.

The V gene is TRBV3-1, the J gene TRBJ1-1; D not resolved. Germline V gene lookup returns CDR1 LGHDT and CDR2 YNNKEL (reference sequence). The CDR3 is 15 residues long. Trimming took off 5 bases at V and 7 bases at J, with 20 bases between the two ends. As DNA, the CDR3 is TGTGCCAGCAGCACCGATGTCGTTGGGAACCGTGAAGCTTTCTTT. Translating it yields CASSTDVVGNREAFF.

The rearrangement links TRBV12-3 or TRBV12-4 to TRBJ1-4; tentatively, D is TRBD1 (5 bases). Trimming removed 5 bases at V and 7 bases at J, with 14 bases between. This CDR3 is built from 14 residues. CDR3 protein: CASSPNGGGEKLFF. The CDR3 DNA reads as TGTGCCAGCAGTCCGAACGGGGGAGGTGAAAAACTGTTTTTT.

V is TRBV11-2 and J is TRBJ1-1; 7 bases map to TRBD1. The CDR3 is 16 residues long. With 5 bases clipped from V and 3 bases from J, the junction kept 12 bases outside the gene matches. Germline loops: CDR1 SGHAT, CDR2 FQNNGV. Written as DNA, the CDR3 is TGTGCCAGCAGCCCCAGGGACAGACCCTTCGACACTGAAGCTTTCTTT. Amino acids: CASSPRDRPFDTEAFF.

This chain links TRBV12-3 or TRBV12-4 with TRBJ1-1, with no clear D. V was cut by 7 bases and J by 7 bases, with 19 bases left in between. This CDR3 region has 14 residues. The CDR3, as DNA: TGTGCCAGCACCATTGGGCAGTCTGTTGGTGAAGCTTTCTTT. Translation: CASTIGQSVGEAFF.

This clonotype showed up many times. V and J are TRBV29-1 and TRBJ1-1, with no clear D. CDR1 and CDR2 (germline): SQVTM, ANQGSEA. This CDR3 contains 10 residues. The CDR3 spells CSGGPVEAFF. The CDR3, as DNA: TGCAGTGGAGGGCCTGTCGAAGCTTTCTTT.

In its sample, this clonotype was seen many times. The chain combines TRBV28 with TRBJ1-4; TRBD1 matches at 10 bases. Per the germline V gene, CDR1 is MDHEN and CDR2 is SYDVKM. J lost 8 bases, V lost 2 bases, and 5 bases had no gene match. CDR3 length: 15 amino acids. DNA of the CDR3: TGTGCCAGCAGTTTAGCCGGACAGGGGGAAGAAAAACTGTTTTTT. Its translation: CASSLAGQGEEKLFF. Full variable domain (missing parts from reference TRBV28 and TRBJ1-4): DVKVTQSSRYLVKRTGEKVFLECVQDMDHENMFWYRQDPGLGLRLIYFSYDVKMKEKGDIPEGYSVSREKKERFSLILESASTNQTSMYLCASSLAGQGEEKLFFGSGTQLSVL.

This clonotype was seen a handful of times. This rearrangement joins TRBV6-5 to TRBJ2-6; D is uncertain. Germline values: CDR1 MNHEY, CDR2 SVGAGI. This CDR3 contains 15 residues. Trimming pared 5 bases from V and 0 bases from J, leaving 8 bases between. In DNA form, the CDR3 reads TGTGCCAGCAGTCGAGTTTACTCTGGGGCCAACGTCCTGACTTTC. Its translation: CASSRVYSGANVLTF.

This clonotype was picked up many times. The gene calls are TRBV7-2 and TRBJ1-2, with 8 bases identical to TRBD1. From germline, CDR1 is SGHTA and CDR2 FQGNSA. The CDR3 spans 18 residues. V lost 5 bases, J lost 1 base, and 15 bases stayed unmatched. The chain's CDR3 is CASSLHGTGLGSNYGYTF. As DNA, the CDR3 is TGTGCCAGCAGCCTTCACGGGACAGGATTGGGGAGTAACTATGGCTACACCTTC.

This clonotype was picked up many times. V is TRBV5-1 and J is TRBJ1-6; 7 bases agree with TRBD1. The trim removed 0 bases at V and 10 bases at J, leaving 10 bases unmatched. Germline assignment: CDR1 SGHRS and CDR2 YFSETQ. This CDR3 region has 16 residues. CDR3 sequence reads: CASSLVGEAGGSPLHF. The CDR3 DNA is TGCGCCAGCAGCTTGGTGGGCGAAGCAGGGGGATCACCCCTCCACTTT.